Shown below are 5 T cell receptor beta chains from a single sample sequenced in a study of Graves' ophthalmopathy and Graves' hyperthyroidism. Beta-chain TCR CDR3 regions were amplified from RNA transcripts. The first-round RT-PCR employed HTBI primers together with the Qiagen OneStep RT-PCR kit. A multiplex PCR was then performed as the second round. TCRdb re-called the multiplex PCR reads through MiXCR, storing one row per CDR3 protein. This table has about 700,000 distinct CDR3 sequences, roughly 39% appearing once. The sequencing input was peripheral blood. The source of these receptors is an adult man with Graves' ophthalmopathy.

With regard to this clonotype: At one end, the junction sequence differs from germline, possibly due to a read error. The genes are TRBV7-6 and TRBJ2-5, with a possible D match to TRBD2 (6 bases). Germline loops: CDR1 SGHVS, CDR2 FNYEAQ. There are 15 residues in the CDR3. This CDR3 reads CAGSFPSWREETQYF. DNA of the CDR3: TGTGCCGGCAGCTTCCCAAGCTGGAGGGAAGAGACCCAGTACTTC.

This clonotype was observed many times. The J gene is TRBJ1-6, the V gene TRBV12-3 or TRBV12-4; TRBD1 might be the D (5 bases). Trimming shortened V by 5 bases and J by 4 bases, and 12 bases separated the two germline ends. The CDR3 has 15 residues. DNA of the CDR3: TGTGCCAGCAGTGCCTTGCAGGGTTATAATTCACCCCTCCACTTT. Translated: CASSALQGYNSPLHF.

V is TRBV7-2 and J is TRBJ2-3; D may correspond to TRBD1 or TRBD2 (6 bases each). Trimming removed 6 bases at V and 0 bases at J, with 10 bases between. CDR3 size: 14 residues. Looked up from germline, CDR1 is SGHTA and CDR2 is FQGNSA. The CDR3 coding sequence is TGTGCCAGCAGTGGGGGGCCCAGCACAGATACGCAGTATTTT. It is translated as CASSGGPSTDTQYF.

Worth noting for this clonotype: An end of the junction differs from the germline gene, which may be a read error. This chain connects TRBV10-3 to TRBJ2-2; 9 bases align to TRBD1. The length of the CDR3 is 14 residues. The germline CDR1 and CDR2 sequences are ENHRY and SYGVKD. The CDR3: CASSGTGSPGELYF. The CDR3 nucleotides are TGTGCCAGCAGCGGGACAGGGAGTCCCGGGGAGCTGTACTTC.

This clonotype was counted between two and nine times. The chain is built from TRBV5-8 and TRBJ1-1; D gene unclear. V was clipped by 0 bases and J by 3 bases, with 12 bases between them. CDR1 SGHTS and CDR2 YDEGEE come from the germline V gene. The CDR3 is 15 residues long. The CDR3 here is CASSLGHQDDTEAFF. CDR3 coding DNA: TGTGCCAGCAGCTTGGGACACCAAGACGACACTGAAGCTTTCTTT.